Listed here are 5 T cell receptor beta chains from one sample, sequenced in a study of neurological immune-mediated disorders. TCRdb analysed the 5' RACE reads with MiXCR anew, one entry per CDR3 protein. The sample yields 35,000 to 50,000 distinct CDR3 sequences, about 14% seen once. Sequenced material: CD4+ T cells from blood. The receptors derive from a woman aged 55-70 years with HTLV-1-associated myelopathy (HAM/TSP).

Ten or more counts support this clonotype. The gene calls are TRBV3-1 and TRBJ2-3; 9 nucleotides agree with TRBD1. The CDR3 totals 16 residues. V lost 2 bases, J lost 3 bases, and 6 bases stayed unmatched. Germline CDR1 is LGHDT and CDR2 is YNNKEL (reference sequence). CDR3 region: CASSQQTGGDTDTQYF. CDR3 coding DNA: TGTGCCAGCAGCCAACAAACAGGGGGCGATACAGATACGCAGTATTTT.

Many counts were recorded for this clonotype. The chain uses TRBV5-1 and TRBJ1-1; D is ambiguous. Trimming took off 4 bases at V and 6 bases at J, with 16 bases between the two ends. This CDR3 has 14 amino acids. CDR1 and CDR2 from the germline V gene are SGHRS and YFSETQ. In DNA form, the CDR3 reads TGCGCCAGCAGCCCGACTGGGATAGAGGCTGAAGCTTTCTTT. Protein product: CASSPTGIEAEAFF.

This clonotype was observed many times. The chain employs TRBV2 and TRBJ1-1; possible D gene TRBD1, 6 bases. Looked up from germline, CDR1 is SNHLY and CDR2 is FYNNEI. V was trimmed by 4 bases and J by 4 bases, leaving 13 bases between them. The CDR3 extends over 14 amino acids. In nucleotides, the CDR3 is TGTGCCAGCAGTGGCCTCAGGGGACCCACTGAAGCTTTCTTT. Its protein product is CASSGLRGPTEAFF.

This clonotype was recorded many times. This chain joins TRBV10-3 and TRBJ2-7; 9 bases fit TRBD1. The CDR3 has 15 residues. J lost 3 bases, V lost 6 bases, and 9 bases had no gene match. CDR1 ENHRY and CDR2 SYGVKD come from the germline V gene. The CDR3 region is CAISAGTGYSYEQYF. In DNA form, the CDR3 reads TGTGCCATCAGCGCCGGGACAGGGTACAGCTACGAGCAGTACTTC.

To note about this clonotype: The junction and the germline gene differ at one end; a read error may be behind it. The chain joins TRBV7-2 to TRBJ1-2; D remains ambiguous. Germline CDR1 SGHTA, CDR2 FQGNSA. The CDR3 totals 13 residues. DNA for the CDR3: TGTGCCAACAGCTTCCAGCAACTACGGCGCTACACCTTC. The encoded protein is CANSFQQLRRYTF.